This T cell receptor (beta chain) was recorded in a study of OX40 agonist ivuxolimab in advanced cancers. About the research overall: Allowance was made for prior anti-PD-1, anti-PD-L1 or anti-CTLA-4 therapy, and 35% to 40% had some.

Some clones are missing from TCRdb's copy, which holds only in-frame ones; the method was immunoSEQ multiplex PCR. In the table there are around 80,000 clones, about 85% of which are singletons. Germline values: CDR1 SGHTA, CDR2 FQGNSA. The germline V and J ends were trimmed by 0 bases and 1 base, with 12 bases remaining between them. The CDR3 extends over 16 amino acids. Study outcomes and limitations: Patients who responded partially at 0.1-3.0 mg/kg showed clonal expansion ranking among the lowest.

Worth noting for this clone: As yet, its antigen is unknown.

This sequence joins TRBV7-2 and TRBJ2-5, with D tentatively TRBD1 or TRBD2 (6 bases each). The sequence was collected from an adult with an advanced solid tumor such as melanoma, head and neck, liver or kidney cancer. The material sequenced was CD4+ or CD8+ T cells sorted from blood, taken in a trial of the OX40 agonist ivuxolimab. The CDR3: CASSLATGASQETQYF. The CDR3 DNA follows: TGTGCCAGCAGCTTAGCGACGGGGGCATCCCAAGAGACCCAGTACTTC.